One T cell receptor beta chain is described in this entry. Its antigen is undetermined. These data are taken from a study of OX40 agonist ivuxolimab in advanced cancers. The V gene's germline CDR1 is SGHVS and CDR2 FQNEAQ. The trim removed 5 bases at V and 0 bases at J, leaving 4 bases unmatched. The CDR3 covers 16 residues. Study conclusions and caveats: It was not determined which antigens were specifically recognized by the peripheral T cells that had undergone clonal expansion. Some nonresponders also had low normalized T-cell clonal expansion. The average count of expanded clones was higher among CD8+ T cells than among CD4+.

Method: immunoSEQ multiplex PCR; TCRdb's copy keeps in-frame clones and lacks some. This sample carries tens of thousands of clones, over 60% of them seen once, and the ten largest clones take around 2.7%. The sample in question was CD4+ or CD8+ T cells sorted from blood, obtained in a trial of the OX40 agonist ivuxolimab. The receptor's source is an adult with an advanced solid tumor such as melanoma, head and neck, liver or kidney cancer. This sequence joins TRBV7-8 and TRBJ2-3; the match to TRBD2 covers 11 bases. The CDR3 protein is CASSPRTSGSTDTQYF. DNA for the CDR3: TGTGCCAGCAGCCCCAGGACTAGCGGGAGCACAGATACGCAGTATTTT.